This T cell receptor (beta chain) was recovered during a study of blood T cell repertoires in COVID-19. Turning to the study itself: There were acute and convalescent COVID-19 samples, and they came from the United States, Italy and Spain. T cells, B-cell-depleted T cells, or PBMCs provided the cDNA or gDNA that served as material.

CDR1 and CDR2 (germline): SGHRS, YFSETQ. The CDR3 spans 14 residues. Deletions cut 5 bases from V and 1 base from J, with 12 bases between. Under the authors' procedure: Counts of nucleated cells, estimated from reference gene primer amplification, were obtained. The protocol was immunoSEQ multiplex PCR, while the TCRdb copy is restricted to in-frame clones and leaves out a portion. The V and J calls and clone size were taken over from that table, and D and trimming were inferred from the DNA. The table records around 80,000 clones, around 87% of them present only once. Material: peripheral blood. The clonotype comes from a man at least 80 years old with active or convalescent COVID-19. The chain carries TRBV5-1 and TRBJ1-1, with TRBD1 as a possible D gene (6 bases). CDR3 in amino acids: CASRGGPGNTEAFF. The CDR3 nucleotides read TGCGCCAGCAGGGGGGGGCCAGGGAACACTGAAGCTTTCTTT.